A single sample gave rise to the 8 T cell receptor beta chains below, sequenced in a study of post-analysis software for immune sequencing data. Overall study findings and caveats: Roughly five TRBV segments occurring more often in patients than controls included TRBV5-6, TRBV5-1 and TRBV20-1.

Included in the TCR beta cDNA libraries were unique molecular identifiers. TCRdb reprocessed the PCR reads via MiXCR and lists one record per CDR3 protein. The sample includes about 460,000 distinct CDR3 sequences, less than 45% of them seen just once. These receptors have no identified antigens. The source material was blood. The receptor set was obtained from a girl under 18 with multiple sclerosis.

For this clonotype: One end of the junction does not line up with germline, which may come from a read error. The chain couples TRBV3-1 to TRBJ2-7, with D possibly TRBD1 on 6 matching bases. Germline V gives CDR1 LGHDT, CDR2 YNNKEL (reference sequence). There are 13 residues in the CDR3. CDR3 region: CASSPTGAYGQYF. DNA for the CDR3: TGTGCCAGCAGCCCGACAGGAGCCTACGGGCAGTACTTC.

This clonotype was recorded a few times. The V gene is TRBV24-1, the J gene TRBJ2-2; D perhaps matches TRBD2 (6 bases). The germline gives CDR1 KGHDR, CDR2 SFDVKD. This CDR3 region has 13 residues. V lost 7 bases to trimming and J lost 6 bases, with 11 bases between them. The CDR3 loop is CATRKSGAGELFF. The CDR3 DNA follows: TGTGCCACCAGAAAATCGGGGGCCGGGGAGCTGTTTTTT.

This clonotype was seen only once. CDR3 loop: CASSSGQGASNEQYF. CDR3 in DNA: TGTGCCAGCAGCTCCGGACAGGGGGCATCGAATGAGCAGTACTTC. This rearrangement joins TRBV7-3 to TRBJ2-5; 11 bases are a match to TRBD1. V lost 4 bases to trimming and J lost 11 bases; unmatched junction nucleotides: 12. Germline V lookup: CDR1 SGHTA, CDR2 FQGTGA. This CDR3 has 15 amino acids.

This clonotype was detected many times. The rearrangement uses TRBV29-1 and TRBJ2-1; TRBD2 agrees at 7 bases. The CDR3 covers 15 residues. The V and J ends lost 6 bases and 3 bases, in that order; junction bases with no gene match: 11. Per the germline V gene, CDR1 is SQVTM and CDR2 is ANQGSEA. The CDR3 loop reads CSVLWGGSDYNEQFF. The CDR3 region has the DNA TGCAGCGTCCTTTGGGGGGGGAGCGACTACAATGAGCAGTTCTTC.

The chain joins TRBV9 to TRBJ1-2; D gene ambiguous. Trimming left V 3 bases short and J 4 bases short, with 16 bases between. Germline CDR1 and CDR2: SGDLS and YYNGEE. This CDR3 has 15 residues. Here the CDR3 DNA reads TGTGCCAGCAGCGCCCCGGGTCCTACGACCTATGGCTACACCTTC. This sequence encodes CASSAPGPTTYGYTF. Supplemented by reference TRBV9 and TRBJ1-2, the full variable domain reads DSGVTQTPKHLITATGQRVTLRCSPRSGDLSVYWYQQSLDQGLQFLIQYYNGEERAKGNILERFSAQQFPDLHSELNLSSLELGDSALYFCASSAPGPTTYGYTFGSGTRLTVV.

The genes are TRBV29-1 and TRBJ2-1; the D is unclear. The ends were cut back, 1 base at V and 4 bases at J, with 11 bases in the middle. Germline values: CDR1 SQVTM, CDR2 ANQGSEA. The CDR3 sequence is 14 residues long. The CDR3 DNA sequence: TGCAGCGTTGAAGGACTTGACCGATACAATGAGCAGTTCTTC. It encodes CSVEGLDRYNEQFF.

CDR3 coding DNA: TGCAGCGTTGACGGGCTACTAGCGGGAGGTAATGAGCAGTTCTTC. It translates to CSVDGLLAGGNEQFF. V and J are TRBV29-1 and TRBJ2-1, with TRBD2 matching 12 bases. The V and J ends lost 3 bases and 7 bases, in that order; junction bases with no gene match: 7. This CDR3 is 15 amino acids long. Per germline, CDR1 SQVTM and CDR2 ANQGSEA.

The chain combines TRBV20-1 with TRBJ2-3; D perhaps matches TRBD2 (6 bases). The CDR3 loop spans 15 amino acids. Germline V gene data show CDR1 as DFQATT and CDR2 as SNEGSKA (reference sequence). V was pared by 4 bases and J by 3 bases, with 17 bases between. The CDR3 DNA sequence: TGCAGTGCTATTGGCGGCCCTGGGGGGACAGATACGCAGTATTTT. This codes for CSAIGGPGGTDTQYF.